Listed below are T cell receptor beta chains from one sample, sequenced in a study of cytomegalovirus exposure and HLA in healthy donors. Profiled with immunoSEQ multiplex PCR; TCRdb holds only in-frame clones, not every one. Of 150,000 or so clones in the sample, around 68% were seen once. Sample: PBMCs. These receptors originate from a man aged 25-45 years in good health and CMV-seropositive. Both conserved end residues are part of each CDR3. D genes are given only for firm matches. Clone sizes are given selectively: once, few, many, or a class where the clone is expanded.

DNA	CDR3	D	size	V	J
TGCGCCAGCAGCATAGGGACAGAGAAAAACAATGAGCAGTTCTTC	CASSIGTEKNNEQFF	TRBD1	.	TRBV5-1	TRBJ2-1
TGTGCCAGCAGTCCCCGGGAAGGGGGCACTGAAAAACTGTTTTTT	CASSPREGGTEKLFF	TRBD1	.	TRBV6-5	TRBJ1-4
TGTGCCAGCAGTGAATTCACCCTGGGGAGCTCCTACGAGCAGTACTTC	CASSEFTLGSSYEQYF	.	few	TRBV2	TRBJ2-7
TGTGCCAGCAGCCTGGGACTAGCGGGAGGAGAGACCCAGTACTTC	CASSLGLAGGETQYF	TRBD2	.	TRBV4-2	TRBJ2-5
TGTGCCAGCAGCGCACTGTCTAATGAAAAACTGTTTTTT	CASSALSNEKLFF	.	few	TRBV9	TRBJ1-4
TGCGCCAGCAGCCAAGATCGAGGAAAACAGCCCCAGCATTTT	CASSQDRGKQPQHF	.	few	TRBV4-1	TRBJ1-5
TGTGCCAGCAGGCCTAGCGGGAGGTACACAGGCGATGAGCAGTTCTTC	CASRPSGRYTGDEQFF	TRBD2	once	TRBV7-9	TRBJ2-1
TGTGCCAGCAGCTTAGCGCCCGCGGGGACCTACGAGCAGTACTTC	CASSLAPAGTYEQYF	.	.	TRBV7-6	TRBJ2-7
TGTGCCAGCAGTCAGACAGGCCGCTCCTACGAGCAGTACTTC	CASSQTGRSYEQYF	.	few	TRBV2	TRBJ2-7
TGTGCCAGCAGCACGACAGGGTATGGCACTGAAGCTTTCTTT	CASSTTGYGTEAFF	TRBD1	.	TRBV6-1	TRBJ1-1
TGCGCCAGCAGCGAGACAGGGGGCAACTATGGCTACACCTTC	CASSETGGNYGYTF	TRBD1	once	TRBV5-1	TRBJ1-2
TGTGCCAGCAGTCCTTCCCGTCCAGGCTACTACGAGCAGTACTTC	CASSPSRPGYYEQYF	.	.	TRBV27	TRBJ2-7
TGTGCCAGCTCACCCGACCGACAGGAGGGCTACACCTTC	CASSPDRQEGYTF	.	few	TRBV18	TRBJ1-2
TGCGCCAGCAGCCGCGGTGGAAACACCATATATTTT	CASSRGGNTIYF	.	.	TRBV4-1	TRBJ1-3
TGCGCCAGCAGCTCCAGACAGGCCAACTCTGGAAACACCATATATTTT	CASSSRQANSGNTIYF	.	few	TRBV5-1	TRBJ1-3
TGTGCCAGTAAACTGTCGACGGGAGAAGAGACCCAGTACTTC	CASKLSTGEETQYF	.	few	TRBV19	TRBJ2-5
TGTGCCAGTACGGATGGGGTAGGGAGCAGAGAGACCCAGTACTTC	CASTDGVGSRETQYF	.	.	TRBV19	TRBJ2-5
TGTGCCAGTAGCCCTCAGGAGGTCTATGGCTACACCTTC	CASSPQEVYGYTF	.	.	TRBV2	TRBJ1-2
TGTGCCAGCAGCTTGGCACAGTCCTACTCTGGAAACACCATATATTTT	CASSLAQSYSGNTIYF	.	.	TRBV5-4	TRBJ1-3
TGTGCCAGCAGCTTCTTGGAGTCCGCAGATACGCAGTATTTT	CASSFLESADTQYF	.	.	TRBV13	TRBJ2-3
TGTGCCAGCAGTGATGGTCAGGGAAATTCTTATGAGCAGTTCTTC	CASSDGQGNSYEQFF	.	.	TRBV2	TRBJ2-1
TGTGCCAGTCGGCTTCCCGGGATCTCCTACGAGCAGTACTTC	CASRLPGISYEQYF	.	.	TRBV28	TRBJ2-7
TGTGCCAGGCCCTGGGGAGAAACGGGGGCCGGGGAGCTGTTTTTT	CARPWGETGAGELFF	.	.	TRBV19	TRBJ2-2
TGCGCCAGCAGCTTGGGTCTGACTTCGGCCTACGAGCAGTACTTC	CASSLGLTSAYEQYF	.	once	TRBV5-1	TRBJ2-7
TGTGCCAGCAACCCGGGACAGGGGGACGGCTACACCTTC	CASNPGQGDGYTF	TRBD1	.	TRBV2	TRBJ1-2
TGCGCCAGCAGCCAGCAGGGGGCGGGGGTCGCTTTCTTT	CASSQQGAGVAFF	TRBD1	.	TRBV5-1	TRBJ1-1
TGCGCCAGCAGCTTGGCCGGGGTCGATGGCTACACCTTC	CASSLAGVDGYTF	.	.	TRBV5-1	TRBJ1-2
TGTGCCAGCAGTTTAACCGGGATAACTGAAGCTTTCTTT	CASSLTGITEAFF	.	few	TRBV27	TRBJ1-1
TGCAGCGTTGAAGACCAACAGGGGTCCTACGAGCAGTACTTC	CSVEDQQGSYEQYF	TRBD1	.	TRBV29-1	TRBJ2-7
TGTGCCAGCTCCGTATCTGGAGGTTCCTACGAGCAGTACTTC	CASSVSGGSYEQYF	.	.	TRBV7-8	TRBJ2-7
TGTGCCAGCAGCTTAACGACTAGCGGGACGTACAATGAGCAGTTCTTC	CASSLTTSGTYNEQFF	TRBD2	.	TRBV28	TRBJ2-1
TGTGCCAGCTCCTGGGACAGGGGGGACGAGCAGTACTTC	CASSWDRGDEQYF	TRBD1	.	TRBV7-6	TRBJ2-7
TGCGCCAGCAGCCCGAACAAGAACACTGAAGCTTTCTTT	CASSPNKNTEAFF	.	.	TRBV4-1	TRBJ1-1
TGTGCCAGTACAACGGGACAAGTGAACACTGAAGCTTTCTTT	CASTTGQVNTEAFF	.	.	TRBV6-1	TRBJ1-1
TGTGCCATCAGTGGAGAGGGGGCAGCCACTGAAGCTTTCTTT	CAISGEGAATEAFF	TRBD1	.	TRBV10-3	TRBJ1-1
TGTGCCAGCAGCTTAGCTAGTGCGGGACAGGGGGTTAACACTGAAGCTTTCTTT	CASSLASAGQGVNTEAFF	TRBD1	.	TRBV11-3	TRBJ1-1
TGCGCCAGCAGCTTGGGACAGGGTCCCTATGGCTACACCTTC	CASSLGQGPYGYTF	TRBD1	few	TRBV5-1	TRBJ1-2
TGCGCCAGCAGTCGTTTGGGGACACTTCCCTTGGGTGAAAAACTGTTTTTT	CASSRLGTLPLGEKLFF	.	.	TRBV4-1	TRBJ1-4
TGTGCCAGCTGGGCGGGAGGGTCCTACAATGAGCAGTTCTTC	CASWAGGSYNEQFF	TRBD2	.	TRBV6-1	TRBJ2-1
TGTGCCAGTAGCAACGGACTAGCTAATGAGCAGTTCTTC	CASSNGLANEQFF	TRBD2	.	TRBV19	TRBJ2-1
TGTGCCAGCAGTAAACAGGCCTACGAGCAGTACTTC	CASSKQAYEQYF	.	few	TRBV28	TRBJ2-7
TGTGCCAGCAGCCAAGTCACTAGCGGGAGGGATACGCAGTATTTT	CASSQVTSGRDTQYF	TRBD2	few	TRBV4-2	TRBJ2-3
TGCAGCGCCGGGCGACAGGTCGTAGGGTATGGCTACACCTTC	CSAGRQVVGYGYTF	.	.	TRBV29-1	TRBJ1-2
TGTGCCAGCAGCTTAGGGGCGACCGGGGGCAATCAGCCCCAGCATTTT	CASSLGATGGNQPQHF	.	.	TRBV7-9	TRBJ1-5
TGTGCCAGCAGTTTTTATGGCACAGATACGCAGTATTTT	CASSFYGTDTQYF	.	.	TRBV28	TRBJ2-3
TGTGCCAGCAGCCGGACGAATAGACAGGATGAGCAGTTCTTC	CASSRTNRQDEQFF	.	few	TRBV9	TRBJ2-1
TGTGCCAGCAGTTCAGGACTAGCGGGGGGCACAGATACGCAGTATTTT	CASSSGLAGGTDTQYF	TRBD2	.	TRBV6-5	TRBJ2-3
TGTGCCAGTCACACCAAAGGGGCTCTGAACTATGGCTACACCTTC	CASHTKGALNYGYTF	.	.	TRBV19	TRBJ1-2
TGTGCCAGCAGCACAGGGGGCCGAGAGGAGACCCAGTACTTC	CASSTGGREETQYF	TRBD1	.	TRBV6-5	TRBJ2-5
TGTGCCACCAGCAGAGGGCTAGCGGAGGGGACCGGGGAGCTGTTTTTT	CATSRGLAEGTGELFF	TRBD2	.	TRBV15	TRBJ2-2
TGTGCCAGCAGTGAATACGCGGGCTACACCGGGGAGCTGTTTTTT	CASSEYAGYTGELFF	.	.	TRBV25-1	TRBJ2-2
TGTGCCAGCAGCCCAATTTGGGGGGGTCAAGAGACCCAGTACTTC	CASSPIWGGQETQYF	TRBD2	.	TRBV7-6	TRBJ2-5
TGCGCCAGCAGCTTGGGACAGGGAGATGTTTTTGTCTACGAGCAGTACTTC	CASSLGQGDVFVYEQYF	TRBD1	few	TRBV5-1	TRBJ2-7
TGCGCCAGCAGCCAAGATTTCGAGGGGGCGCTTCACACTGAAGCTTTCTTT	CASSQDFEGALHTEAFF	TRBD1	.	TRBV4-3	TRBJ1-1
TGTGCCAGCCATGCCCGGGGGGGCGAGCAGTACTTC	CASHARGGEQYF	TRBD2	.	TRBV5-4	TRBJ2-7
TGCGCCAGCAGCCAAGAGGGGAGCGGGAGCTGGAATACGCAGTATTTT	CASSQEGSGSWNTQYF	TRBD2	.	TRBV4-1	TRBJ2-3
TGTGCCTGGGTTAGAACTAACTATGGCTACACCTTC	CAWVRTNYGYTF	.	few	TRBV30	TRBJ1-2
TGTGCCAGCAGCTTAAGTAGCGGGAGATTCACCGGGGAGCTGTTTTTT	CASSLSSGRFTGELFF	TRBD2	once	TRBV7-7	TRBJ2-2
TGTGCCACTCAGACAGCGAACTACGAGCAGTACTTC	CATQTANYEQYF	.	.	TRBV19	TRBJ2-7